The TCR beta chain described here comes from a study of blood T cell repertoires in COVID-19. As for the study in general: Both acute and convalescent COVID-19 samples were obtained from the United States, Italy and Spain. Sample material is recorded as cDNA or gDNA derived from T cells, B-cell-depleted T cells, or PBMCs.

Germline lookup yields CDR1 LNHDA and CDR2 SQIVND (reference sequence). CDR3 length equals 14 residues. Trimming pared 3 bases from V and 3 bases from J, leaving 9 bases between. Per the original data handling: Cell counts per sample came from amplifying reference gene primers. Assay: immunoSEQ multiplex PCR; the TCRdb copy retains only in-frame clones and omits some. That table gives V, J and clone size, and the DNA gave D and trimming. The data show 130,000 or so clones, around 80% seen once. The sequence was obtained from a woman aged 60 to 75 with acute or convalescent COVID-19. The source material was peripheral blood. This chain joins TRBV19 and TRBJ1-5, with D possibly TRBD1 on 5 matching bases. The DNA for the CDR3 is TGTGCCAGTAGTATGGGGCGGGACAATCAGCCCCAGCATTTT. This encodes CASSMGRDNQPQHF.